Below, one T cell receptor beta chain is given with its context. The sample originates from a study of T cells after yellow fever vaccination. Study as a whole: Fractions of limited cellularity were prepared by means of SMART-Seq v4 Ultra Low Input. Notes on the study in general: Clonotypes shared by both compartments, CD4 and CD8, made up a small share. The study re-detected most primary-vaccination clones after the booster (96% CD4, 88% CD8).

The 5'RACE template-switching step produced TCR cDNA and added a universal primer site and UMIs. A single record per CDR3 protein comes from TCRdb applying MiXCR to the 5' RACE reads. The top ten clones hold 16% of a sample with over 85,000 distinct CDR3 sequences, more than 7.5% of them seen once. This TCR derives from a man between 18 and 29 years old who received the YFV17D yellow fever vaccine. Sequencing used CD8+ T cells not binding an NS4B(214-222) dextramer, sorted from PBMCs, obtained approximately 16 days after the first yellow fever vaccination.

The CDR3 protein is CASALAAGTREETQYF. The CDR3 region has the DNA TGTGCTAGTGCCCTTGCCGCCGGGACTAGGGAAGAGACCCAGTACTTC. J is TRBJ2-5 and V is TRBV12-5; 8 nucleotides align to TRBD2. The germline V gene has CDR1 LGHNT and CDR2 FRNRAP. CDR3 length: 16 amino acids. J gave up 3 bases and V 7 bases, and 13 bases lay outside the gene matches. Together with reference TRBV12-5 and TRBJ2-5, the CDR3 gives the full variable domain: DARVTQTPRHKVTEMGQEVTMRCQPILGHNTVFWYRQTMMQGLELLAYFRNRAPLDDSGMPKDRFSAEMPDATLATLKIQPSEPRDSAVYFCASALAAGTREETQYFGPGTRLLVL.